These 26 T cell receptor beta chains came from one sample sequenced in a study of blood T cell repertoires in COVID-19. Sequencing used immunoSEQ multiplex PCR; TCRdb keeps in-frame clones, though not all of them. The table includes about 260,000 clones, about nine tenths detected once. Sample: peripheral blood. Source of these receptors: a man between 35 and 55 years old who had recovered from COVID-19.

The genes are TRBV6-2 or TRBV6-3 and TRBJ1-6; no definite D call. Germline V CDR1 and CDR2: MNHEY, SVGEGT. The CDR3 runs to 13 residues. Trimming took 4 bases from V and 9 from J, leaving 10 bases between them. CDR3 amino acids: CASSFRVGSPLHF. The CDR3, as DNA: TGTGCCAGCAGTTTCCGGGTGGGTTCACCCCTCCACTTT.

The genes are TRBV3-1 (or the pseudogene TRBV3-2) and TRBJ2-3; 7 bases line up with TRBD2. This CDR3 is built from 17 residues. J lost 5 bases, V lost 2 bases, and 13 bases had no gene match. Germline V lookup: CDR1 LGHDT, CDR2 YNNKEL (reference sequence). The CDR3: CASSQRRTSISVDTQYF. In DNA, the CDR3 is TGTGCCAGCAGCCAACGACGGACTAGTATCTCGGTAGATACGCAGTATTTT.

The chain joins TRBV18 to TRBJ2-1, with 12 bases identical to TRBD2. The CDR3 consists of 16 residues. Germline assignment: CDR1 KGHSH and CDR2 LQKENI. Trimming at V came to 0 bases and at J to 10 bases, leaving 7 bases not matched to a gene. The CDR3 DNA is TGTGCCAGCTCACCACCCCGGGCGCTAGCGGGAGGGGAGCAGTTCTTC. This sequence encodes CASSPPRALAGGEQFF.

The rearrangement joins TRBV20-1 to TRBJ2-7; 10 positions agree with TRBD1. Germline V gene lookup returns CDR1 DFQATT and CDR2 SNEGSKA (reference sequence). The CDR3 is 14 residues long. The J segment lost 3 bases and the V segment lost 3 bases, leaving 5 bases of the junction unmatched. CDR3 coding DNA: TGCAGTGCTAGTTGGACAGGGGGTTACTACGAGCAGTACTTC. Translating gives CSASWTGGYYEQYF.

The chain combines TRBV6-5 with TRBJ1-5, with TRBD1 as a possible D gene (5 bases). The germline V gene encodes CDR1 MNHEY and CDR2 SVGAGI. The CDR3 sequence is 15 residues long. V lost 5 bases to trimming and J lost 7 bases, with 18 bases between them. CDR3 loop: CASSQAPGSGQPQHF. The CDR3, as DNA: TGTGCCAGCAGTCAGGCACCAGGGTCAGGCCAGCCCCAGCATTTT.

This chain joins TRBV6-5 and TRBJ2-3; TRBD2 is a possible D gene (7 bases). Germline CDR1 MNHEY, CDR2 SVGAGI. This CDR3 is built from 13 residues. Trimming removed 10 bases from V and 1 base from J, with 12 bases in between. As DNA, the CDR3 is TGTGCCATCCGGGGGGCCGGCACAGATACGCAGTATTTT. This translates into CAIRGAGTDTQYF.

The genes are TRBV4-2 and TRBJ2-5, with D possibly TRBD1 on 6 matching bases. Germline V gene sequence: CDR1 LGHNA, CDR2 YNFKEQ. This CDR3 comprises 13 residues. The V end was cut by 0 bases, the J end by 5 bases, with 7 bases between. The CDR3 here is CASSQDRGETQYF. The CDR3 coding sequence is TGTGCCAGCAGCCAAGACAGGGGTGAGACCCAGTACTTC.

The chain employs TRBV5-1 and TRBJ2-7, with D hard to call. CDR3 length: 16 amino acids. CDR1 is SGHRS, CDR2 YFSETQ, per germline. V gave up 1 base and J gave up 2 bases, with 16 bases separating them. The CDR3 DNA follows: TGCGCCAGCAGCTTGTCTGAGACTTCTTGGACCTACGAGCAGTACTTC. This translates into CASSLSETSWTYEQYF.

The chain couples TRBV5-1 to TRBJ1-4; unclear D gene. CDR3 size: 14 residues. CDR1 SGHRS and CDR2 YFSETQ come from the germline V gene. V lost 4 bases and J lost 0, with 7 bases in between. CDR3 residues: CASSPSTTNEKLFF. DNA of the CDR3: TGCGCCAGCAGCCCATCTACAACTAATGAAAAACTGTTTTTT.

CDR3 in DNA: TGTGCCAGCAGCTTCGGACTTTTTAACAATGAGCAGTTCTTC. The encoded protein is CASSFGLFNNEQFF. The chain has TRBV7-2 and TRBJ2-1, with D possibly being TRBD2 (5 bases). The CDR3 extends over 14 amino acids. The germline gives CDR1 SGHTA, CDR2 FQGNSA. Trimming cost V 3 bases and J 5 bases, with 11 bases left between them.

The V and J genes are TRBV5-1 and TRBJ1-2; 8 bases agree with TRBD1. Germline V gives CDR1 SGHRS, CDR2 YFSETQ. V lost 4 bases, J lost 4 bases, and 6 bases stayed unmatched. The CDR3 extends over 14 amino acids. DNA for the CDR3: TGCGCCAGCAGCCCGGGACAGGACCTCTATGGCTACACCTTC. Translated, it gives CASSPGQDLYGYTF.

The CDR3: CASRSTGFFEQYF. The CDR3 DNA follows: TGTGCCAGCCGGTCAACGGGGTTTTTCGAGCAGTACTTC. The chain has TRBV27 and TRBJ2-7; D perhaps matches TRBD2 (5 bases). The CDR3 sequence is 13 residues long. Looked up from germline, CDR1 is MNHEY and CDR2 is SMNVEV (reference sequence). Trimming stripped 8 bases from V and 6 bases from J, with 17 bases between.

This rearrangement joins TRBV5-1 to TRBJ2-3; weak D call: TRBD1 (6 bases). CDR1 is SGHRS and CDR2 is YFSETQ in the germline V gene. This CDR3 is 16 amino acids long. V gave up 0 bases and J gave up 1 base, with 12 bases separating them. The CDR3 loop reads CASSLAVGAGTDTQYF. CDR3 nucleotide sequence: TGCGCCAGCAGCTTGGCCGTGGGGGCTGGCACAGATACGCAGTATTTT. Supplemented by reference TRBV5-1 and TRBJ2-3, the full variable domain reads KAGVTQTPRYLIKTRGQQVTLSCSPISGHRSVSWYQQTPGQGLQFLFEYFSETQRNKGNFPGRFSGRQFSNSRSEMNVSTLELGDSALYLCASSLAVGAGTDTQYFGPGTRLTVL.

The J gene is TRBJ2-7, the V gene TRBV9; D is perhaps TRBD2 (6 bases). The CDR3 is made up of 16 amino acids. V dropped 0 bases and J dropped 2 bases, with 15 bases sitting between them. The germline V gene encodes CDR1 SGDLS and CDR2 YYNGEE. The CDR3 here is CASSVAVGDSPYEQYF. Here the CDR3 DNA reads TGTGCCAGCAGCGTAGCAGTCGGGGACTCCCCCTACGAGCAGTACTTC.

J is TRBJ1-2 and V is TRBV10-3, with 7 bases fitting TRBD1. Germline lookup yields CDR1 ENHRY and CDR2 SYGVKD. Germline trimming cut 6 bases from V and 2 bases from J; bases unmatched to any gene: 0. There are 12 residues in the CDR3. DNA for the CDR3: TGTGCCATCAGACAGGGGAACTATGGCTACACCTTC. Translation gives CAIRQGNYGYTF.

The chain carries TRBV30 and TRBJ1-1; weak D call: TRBD1 (6 bases). The CDR3 loop spans 18 amino acids. V was cut by 4 bases and J by 2 bases, with 26 bases left in between. Germline V gives CDR1 GTSNPN, CDR2 SVGIG (reference sequence). This chain's CDR3 is CAWTCPGVSPSGNTEAFF. The CDR3 nucleotides read TGTGCCTGGACTTGCCCAGGGGTCTCCCCCTCAGGAAACACTGAAGCTTTCTTT.

The chain is built from TRBV7-2 and TRBJ2-1; TRBD2 might be the D (6 bases). The ends were cut back, 3 bases at V and 6 bases at J, with 18 bases in the middle. The CDR3 has 16 amino acids. Germline values: CDR1 SGHTA, CDR2 FQGNSA. CDR3 sequence: CASSFPGGSGFNEQFF. The CDR3 coding sequence is TGTGCCAGCAGCTTTCCCGGAGGGTCCGGGTTCAATGAGCAGTTCTTC.

This clone was recorded once. The chain uses TRBV6-2 or TRBV6-3 and TRBJ2-4, with 8 nucleotides matching TRBD1. The V and J ends lost 0 bases and 0 bases, in that order; junction bases with no gene match: 10. Germline assignment: CDR1 MNHEY and CDR2 SVGEGT. There are 19 residues in the CDR3. Written as DNA, the CDR3 is TGTGCCAGCAGTTACTCGGGACAGGCGCCGGGAGAAGCCAAAAACATTCAGTACTTC. Encoded protein: CASSYSGQAPGEAKNIQYF.

This chain uses TRBV15 with TRBJ2-1, with D possibly matching TRBD1 (6 bases). The germline CDR1 and CDR2 sequences are LNHNV and YYDKDF (reference sequence). The CDR3 sequence is 14 residues long. V shed 5 bases and J shed 6 bases, with 14 bases lying between them. The CDR3 region has the DNA TGTGCCACCAGCCGACGACAGGAAAGCAATGAGCAGTTCTTC. Protein sequence: CATSRRQESNEQFF.

The chain recombines TRBV19 with TRBJ1-4; 7 bases map to TRBD1. The CDR3 covers 14 residues. Trimming at V came to 6 bases and at J to 4 bases, leaving 5 bases not matched to a gene. Germline V gene sequence: CDR1 LNHDA, CDR2 SQIVND (reference sequence). CDR3 amino acids: CASRKGQINEKLFF. In DNA form, the CDR3 reads TGTGCCAGTAGGAAGGGACAGATTAATGAAAAACTGTTTTTT.

The chain combines TRBV11-2 with TRBJ1-5; D is perhaps TRBD1 (5 bases). The V end lost 5 bases, the J end lost 6 bases, and 17 bases lay between the germline ends. CDR3 size: 15 residues. Germline CDR1 and CDR2: SGHAT and FQNNGV. The CDR3 sequence is CASSPTPQGSQPQHF. In DNA form, the CDR3 reads TGTGCCAGCAGCCCAACACCTCAGGGCAGTCAGCCCCAGCATTTT. The full variable domain, completed using reference TRBV11-2 and TRBJ1-5, is EAGVAQSPRYKIIEKRQSVAFWCNPISGHATLYWYQQILGQGPKLLIQFQNNGVVDDSQLPKDRFSAERLKGVDSTLKIQPAKLEDSAVYLCASSPTPQGSQPQHFGDGTRLSIL.

V usage is TRBV5-4 and J usage is TRBJ2-2, with 13 nucleotides matching TRBD2. Losses at the gene ends were 0 bases for V and 10 bases for J; bases not matched to a gene: 6. The CDR3 loop spans 16 amino acids. The germline V gene encodes CDR1 SGHNT and CDR2 YYREEE (reference sequence). CDR3 DNA sequence: TGTGCCAGCAGCTTGGGACTAGCGGGGGGTTCTAAGGAGCTGTTTTTT. Protein sequence: CASSLGLAGGSKELFF. Together with reference TRBV5-4 and TRBJ2-2, the CDR3 gives the full variable domain: ETGVTQSPTHLIKTRGQQVTLRCSSQSGHNTVSWYQQALGQGPQFIFQYYREEENGRGNFPPRFSGLQFPNYSSELNVNALELDDSALYLCASSLGLAGGSKELFFGEGSRLTVL.

This chain's CDR3 is CASSSRTSGRDTQYF. The CDR3 coding sequence is TGTGCCAGCAGCTCGCGGACTAGCGGGAGGGATACGCAGTATTTT. The rearrangement joins TRBV13 to TRBJ2-3; 14 bases are a match to TRBD2. V lost 4 bases, J lost 6 bases, and 3 bases stayed unmatched. Germline V gene sequence: CDR1 PRHDT, CDR2 FYEKMQ (reference sequence). The CDR3 is 15 amino acids. Variable domain in full (rest from reference TRBV13 and TRBJ2-3): AAGVIQSPRHLIKEKRETATLKCYPIPRHDTVYWYQQGPGQDPQFLISFYEKMQSDKGSIPDRFSAQQFSDYHSELNMSSLELGDSALYFCASSSRTSGRDTQYFGPGTRLTVL.

In its sample, this clone was seen many times. The gene calls are TRBV5-6 and TRBJ1-2, with 7 bases matching TRBD1. The CDR3 sequence is 14 residues long. Germline lookup yields CDR1 SGHDT and CDR2 YYEEEE. V shed 4 bases and J 6 bases; nucleotides not matched to a gene: 9. The CDR3 DNA is TGTGCCAGCAGCCATCGACAGGGAGTGAATGGCTACACCTTC. It codes for CASSHRQGVNGYTF.

This clone was observed a single time. The sample contains more than one DNA sequence encoding this CDR3. The chain recombines TRBV20-1 with TRBJ2-7, with 11 bases lining up with TRBD2. V dropped 3 bases and J dropped 5; count of bases not matched to a gene: 6. The CDR3 sequence is 14 residues long. Germline V lookup: CDR1 DFQATT, CDR2 SNEGSKA (reference sequence). The CDR3 DNA reads as TGCAGTGCTAGTACTAGCGGGAGCATTCACGAGCAGTACTTC. It yields the protein CSASTSGSIHEQYF.

This chain connects TRBV7-2 to TRBJ1-1; D remains unclear. Germline V gene sequence: CDR1 SGHTA, CDR2 FQGNSA. V lost 3 bases and J lost 2, with 13 bases in between. The CDR3 covers 15 residues. The DNA for the CDR3 is TGTGCCAGCAGCTTTAATCAGGTTGCAAACACTGAAGCTTTCTTT. It codes for CASSFNQVANTEAFF.